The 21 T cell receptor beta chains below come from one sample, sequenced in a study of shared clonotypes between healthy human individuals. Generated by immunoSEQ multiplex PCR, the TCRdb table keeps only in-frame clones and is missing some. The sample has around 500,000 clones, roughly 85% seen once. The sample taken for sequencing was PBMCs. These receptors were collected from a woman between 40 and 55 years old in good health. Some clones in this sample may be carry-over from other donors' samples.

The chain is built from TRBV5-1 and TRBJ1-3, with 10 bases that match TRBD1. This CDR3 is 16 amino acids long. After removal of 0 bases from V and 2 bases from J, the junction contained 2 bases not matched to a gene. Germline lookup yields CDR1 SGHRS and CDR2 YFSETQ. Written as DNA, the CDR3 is TGCGCCAGCAGCTTGGATGGACAGGGGGCTGGAAACACCATATATTTT. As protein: CASSLDGQGAGNTIYF.

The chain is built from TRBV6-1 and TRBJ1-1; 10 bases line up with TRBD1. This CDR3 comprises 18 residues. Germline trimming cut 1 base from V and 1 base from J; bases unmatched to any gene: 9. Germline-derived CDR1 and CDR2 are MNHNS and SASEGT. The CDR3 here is CASSEGPGQGRPNTEAFF. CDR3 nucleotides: TGTGCCAGCAGTGAAGGCCCGGGACAGGGGCGCCCGAACACTGAAGCTTTCTTT.

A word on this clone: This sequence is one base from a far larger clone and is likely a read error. This CDR3 is CAWDWNMNAEAFF. For the CDR3, the DNA is TGTGCCTGGGACTGGAACATGAACGCTGAAGCTTTCTTT. V usage is TRBV30 and J usage is TRBJ1-1; D is unresolved. The length of the CDR3 is 13 residues. CDR1 and CDR2 (germline): GTSNPN, SVGIG (reference sequence).

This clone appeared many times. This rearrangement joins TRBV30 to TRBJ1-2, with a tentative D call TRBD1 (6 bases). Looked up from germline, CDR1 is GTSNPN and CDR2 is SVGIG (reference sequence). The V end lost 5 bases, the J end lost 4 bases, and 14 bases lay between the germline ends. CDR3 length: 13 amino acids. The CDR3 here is CAWAGHWVYGYTF. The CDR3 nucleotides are TGTGCCTGGGCGGGACACTGGGTCTATGGCTACACCTTC.

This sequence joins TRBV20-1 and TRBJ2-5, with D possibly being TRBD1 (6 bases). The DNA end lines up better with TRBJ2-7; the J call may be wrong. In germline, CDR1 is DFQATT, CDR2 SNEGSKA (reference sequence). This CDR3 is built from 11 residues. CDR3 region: CSATGTHEQYF. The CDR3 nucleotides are TGCAGTGCCACCGGGACACACGAGCAGTACTTC.

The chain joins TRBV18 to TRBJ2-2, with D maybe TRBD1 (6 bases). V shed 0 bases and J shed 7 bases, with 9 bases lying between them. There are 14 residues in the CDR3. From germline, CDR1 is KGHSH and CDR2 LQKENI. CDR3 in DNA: TGTGCCAGCTCACCACCCGCCAGGGGCGGGGAGCTGTTTTTT. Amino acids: CASSPPARGGELFF.

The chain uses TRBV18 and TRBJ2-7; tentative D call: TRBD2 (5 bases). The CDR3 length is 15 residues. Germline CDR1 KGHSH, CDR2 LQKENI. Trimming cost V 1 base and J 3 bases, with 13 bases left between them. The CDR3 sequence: CASSPQAEGNYEQYF. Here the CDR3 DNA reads TGTGCCAGCTCACCACAGGCCGAGGGAAACTACGAGCAGTACTTC.

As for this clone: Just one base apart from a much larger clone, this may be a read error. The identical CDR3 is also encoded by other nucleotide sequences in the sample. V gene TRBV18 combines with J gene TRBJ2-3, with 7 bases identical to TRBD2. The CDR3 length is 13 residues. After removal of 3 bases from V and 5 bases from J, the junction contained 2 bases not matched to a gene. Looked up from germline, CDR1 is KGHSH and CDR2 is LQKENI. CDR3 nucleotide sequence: TGTGCCAGCTCACCGGCGGGGGTAGATACGCAGTATTTT. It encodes CASSPAGVDTQYF.

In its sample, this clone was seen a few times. CDR3 DNA: TGTGCCAGCAGATCCTACTCCTCCTACGAGCAGTACTTC. This codes for CASRSYSSYEQYF. This rearrangement joins TRBV11-2 to TRBJ2-7; the D is unclear. The CDR3 has 13 residues. The germline gives CDR1 SGHAT, CDR2 FQNNGV. Deletions cut 6 bases from V and 0 bases from J, with 9 bases between.

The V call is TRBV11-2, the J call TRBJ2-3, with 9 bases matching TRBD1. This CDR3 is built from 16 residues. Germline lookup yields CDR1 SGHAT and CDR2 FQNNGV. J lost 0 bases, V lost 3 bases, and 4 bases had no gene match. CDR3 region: CASSFHRGPSTDTQYF. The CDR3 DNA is TGTGCCAGCAGCTTCCACAGGGGGCCAAGCACAGATACGCAGTATTTT.

DNA of the CDR3: TGTGCCATCACCCCACAGCCCACAGGGACCGGGGAGCTGTTTTTT. It specifies CAITPQPTGTGELFF. The chain recombines TRBV10-3 with TRBJ2-2; TRBD1 might be the D (6 bases). The V end was cut by 7 bases, the J end by 5 bases, with 17 bases between. The CDR3 is 15 residues long. CDR1 is ENHRY, CDR2 SYGVKD, per germline.

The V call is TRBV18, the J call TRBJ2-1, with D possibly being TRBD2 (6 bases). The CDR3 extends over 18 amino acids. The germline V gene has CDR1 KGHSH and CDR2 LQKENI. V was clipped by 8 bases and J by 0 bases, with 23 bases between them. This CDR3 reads CASTTGTQGGDSYNEQFF. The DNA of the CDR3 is TGTGCCAGCACTACGGGGACCCAGGGCGGGGACTCCTACAATGAGCAGTTCTTC.

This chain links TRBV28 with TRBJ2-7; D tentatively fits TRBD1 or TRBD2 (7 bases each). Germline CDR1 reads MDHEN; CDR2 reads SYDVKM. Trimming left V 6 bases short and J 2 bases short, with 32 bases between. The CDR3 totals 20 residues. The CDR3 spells CASSLTQGFGPRRETYEQYF. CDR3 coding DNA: TGTGCCAGCAGCCTTACACAGGGGTTCGGTCCCAGGCGGGAGACCTACGAGCAGTACTTC.

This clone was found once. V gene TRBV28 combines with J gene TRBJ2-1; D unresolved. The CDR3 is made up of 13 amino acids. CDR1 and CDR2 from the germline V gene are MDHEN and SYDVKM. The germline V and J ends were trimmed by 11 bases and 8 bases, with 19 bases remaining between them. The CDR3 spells CAAARGQFDEQFF. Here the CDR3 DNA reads TGTGCCGCAGCCCGTGGGCAATTCGATGAGCAGTTCTTC.

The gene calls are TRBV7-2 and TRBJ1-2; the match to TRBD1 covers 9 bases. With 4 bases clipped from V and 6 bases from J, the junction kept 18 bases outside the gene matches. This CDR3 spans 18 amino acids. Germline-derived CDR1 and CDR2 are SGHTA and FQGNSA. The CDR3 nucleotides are TGTGCCAGCAGCTCGACCGGGACAGGGCTAGGAGACCTCAATGGCTACACCTTC. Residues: CASSSTGTGLGDLNGYTF.

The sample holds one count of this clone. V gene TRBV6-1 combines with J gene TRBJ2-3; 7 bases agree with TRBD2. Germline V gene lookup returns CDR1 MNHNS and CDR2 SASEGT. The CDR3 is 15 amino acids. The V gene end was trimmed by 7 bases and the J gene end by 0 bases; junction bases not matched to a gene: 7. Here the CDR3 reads CASKFLADSTDTQYF. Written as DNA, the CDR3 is TGTGCCAGCAAGTTCCTAGCGGACAGCACAGATACGCAGTATTTT.

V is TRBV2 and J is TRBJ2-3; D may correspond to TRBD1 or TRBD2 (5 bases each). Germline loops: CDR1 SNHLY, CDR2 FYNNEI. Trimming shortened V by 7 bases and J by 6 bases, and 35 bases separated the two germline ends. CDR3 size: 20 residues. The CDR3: CASNLPPGTPDLSPLDTQYF. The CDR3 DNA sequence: TGTGCCAGCAACCTACCACCTGGGACGCCCGACCTCTCCCCTCTGGATACGCAGTATTTT.

In DNA, the CDR3 is TGTGCCAGCAGCTTAGGGGCACAGGCTTACGAGCAGTACTTC. Its protein is CASSLGAQAYEQYF. The chain is built from TRBV7-3 and TRBJ2-7; maybe TRBD1 (5 bases). Per the germline V gene, CDR1 is SGHTA and CDR2 is FQGTGA. The V gene lost 2 bases and the J gene lost 4 bases, with 12 bases spanning the gap. CDR3 length: 14 amino acids.

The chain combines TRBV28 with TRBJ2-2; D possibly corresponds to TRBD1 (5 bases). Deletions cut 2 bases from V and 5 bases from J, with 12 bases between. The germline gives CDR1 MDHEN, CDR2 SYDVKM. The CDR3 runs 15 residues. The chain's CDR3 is CASSLRGKGTGELFF. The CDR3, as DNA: TGTGCCAGCAGTTTAAGGGGAAAAGGGACCGGGGAGCTGTTTTTT.

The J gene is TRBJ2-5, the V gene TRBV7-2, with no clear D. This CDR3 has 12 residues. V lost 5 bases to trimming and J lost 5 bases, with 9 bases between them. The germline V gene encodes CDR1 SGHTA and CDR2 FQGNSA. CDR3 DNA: TGTGCCAGCAGCGGCTCTAGGGAGACCCAGTACTTC. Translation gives CASSGSRETQYF.

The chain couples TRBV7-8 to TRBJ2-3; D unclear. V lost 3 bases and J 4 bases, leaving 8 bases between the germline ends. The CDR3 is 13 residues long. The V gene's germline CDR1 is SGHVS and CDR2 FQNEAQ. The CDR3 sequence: CASSFNSPDTQYF. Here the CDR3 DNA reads TGTGCCAGCAGCTTTAATTCTCCAGATACGCAGTATTTT.